This T cell receptor beta chain was captured in a study of blood T cell repertoires in COVID-19. Study-wide background: The cDNA or gDNA used as material had been derived from T cells, B-cell-depleted T cells, or PBMCs.

TCRdb keeps only in-frame clones here, not all; method: immunoSEQ multiplex PCR. This sample carries 95,000 to 150,000 clones, about four fifths of them seen once, and the ten largest clones take nearly 4%. V lost 4 bases and J lost 6; bases outside the gene matches: 8. This CDR3 comprises 15 residues. Germline values: CDR1 SGHNT, CDR2 YYREEE (reference sequence). Cohort assignment relied on participant-reported clinical history. The sample was PBMCs or T cells enriched from blood (not recorded which). J is TRBJ2-3 and V is TRBV5-4, with 10 bases identical to TRBD2. This sequence was found in a woman younger than 45 who had recovered from COVID-19. The CDR3 nucleotides are TGTGCCAGCAGCCTTCCTAGCGGGAGAATGGATACGCAGTATTTT. It specifies CASSLPSGRMDTQYF.